Following are 7 T cell receptor beta chains from one sample sequenced in a study of T cell clonality in common variable immunodeficiency. Sequencing used immunoSEQ multiplex PCR; TCRdb keeps in-frame clones, though not all of them. The repertoire shows 50,000 to 70,000 clones, none seen only once; the top ten take about 0.9%. The sequenced material came from peripheral blood mononuclear cells. Receptors originate from a person aged 18-70 years in good health.

This clone was counted ten times or more. The missing CDR3 end, 3 residues past where the read stops, is filled in from the germline J gene. J is TRBJ1-6 and V is TRBV5-1; D call uncertain. The V and J ends lost 3 bases and 7 bases respectively, with 14 bases between them. Germline V gene lookup returns CDR1 SGHRS and CDR2 YFSETQ. CDR3 length: 15 residues. CDR3 loop: CASSSYGRENSPLHF. The DNA read from the CDR3 is TGCGCCAGCAGCTCTTACGGGCGGGAAAATTCACCC.

This clone was seen repeatedly, ten times or more. Coverage ceases 3 residues before the CDR3 finishes, and the germline J gene fills in the end. This chain uses TRBV12-3 or TRBV12-4 with TRBJ2-2; TRBD2 might be the D (6 bases). CDR3 length: 13 amino acids. Deletions cut 6 bases from V and 6 bases from J, with 11 bases between. The CDR3 DNA, read in part, is TGTGCCAGCAGGGGGCCGGGGGCCGGGGAG. It yields the protein CASRGPGAGE. The full-length CDR3 reads as CASRGPGAGELFF.

This clone was observed many times. Read sequence stops 3 residues before the CDR3 end, and the germline J gene provides the missing end. The chain links TRBV7-9 to TRBJ2-5; unclear D gene. The CDR3 spans 14 residues. V lost 4 bases, J lost 5 bases, and 14 bases lay in between. Germline V gene sequence: CDR1 SEHNR, CDR2 FQNEAQ (reference sequence). Incomplete CDR3 DNA: TGTGCCAGCAGCTATGGCCCGTTAGGGGAGACC. Translation: CASSYGPLGET. The whole CDR3 reads CASSYGPLGETQYF.

This clone was seen only a few times. The read ends 3 residues shy of where the CDR3 ends; the end is completed using the germline J gene. This sequence joins TRBV10-2 and TRBJ1-2; unclear D gene. CDR1 is WSHSY and CDR2 is SAAADI in the germline V gene. The length of the CDR3 is 13 residues. The V end lost 4 bases, the J end lost 4 bases, and 10 bases lay between the germline ends. The sequenced part of the CDR3 DNA is TGCGCCAGCAGTGCAAACGGACTCTATGGC. This encodes CASSANGLYG. The whole CDR3 sequence reads CASSANGLYGYTF.

This clone has just a few counts. The DNA ends 3 residues before the CDR3 does, and the rest of the CDR3 is filled in from the germline J gene. This sequence joins TRBV7-2 and TRBJ2-3; 7 positions agree with TRBD1. The CDR3 is 15 residues long. Per the germline V gene, CDR1 is SGHTA and CDR2 is FQGNSA. Partial CDR3 DNA: TGTGCCAGCAGCTTAGCGCTTGGGACAGAAGAGACG. Its translation: CASSLALGTEET. The whole CDR3 region reads CASSLALGTEETQYF.

This clone was seen more than once but under ten times. The read ends 3 residues early relative to the CDR3; the germline J gene fills the gap. J is TRBJ1-2 and V is TRBV7-9; D possibly corresponds to TRBD1 (5 bases). There are 15 residues in the CDR3. Per germline, CDR1 SEHNR and CDR2 FQNEAQ (reference sequence). The CDR3 protein is CASSLVDSPSDGYTF. CDR3 bases read: TGTGCCAGCAGCTTAGTAGACAGCCCATCGGACGGC.

This clone was seen only a few times. From the germline J gene comes the end of the CDR3, since the read stops 3 residues before it. The gene calls are TRBV20-1 and TRBJ2-3; D might be TRBD2 (5 bases). The germline gives CDR1 DFQATT, CDR2 SNEGSKA (reference sequence). CDR3 length: 10 residues. The CDR3 is CSARGETQYF. The sequenced CDR3 bases are TGCAGTGCTCGGGGAGAGACG.